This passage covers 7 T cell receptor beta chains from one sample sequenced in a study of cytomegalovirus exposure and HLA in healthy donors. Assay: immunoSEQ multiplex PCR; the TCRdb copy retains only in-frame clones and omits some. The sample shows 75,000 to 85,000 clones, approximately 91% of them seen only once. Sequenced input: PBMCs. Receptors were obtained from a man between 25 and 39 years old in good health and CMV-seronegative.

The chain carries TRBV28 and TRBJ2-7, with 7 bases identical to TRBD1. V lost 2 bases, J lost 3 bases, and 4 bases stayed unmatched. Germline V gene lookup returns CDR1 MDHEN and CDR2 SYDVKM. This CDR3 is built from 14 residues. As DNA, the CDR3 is TGTGCCAGCAGTTTACTTCCAGGGGGCTACGAGCAGTACTTC. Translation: CASSLLPGGYEQYF.

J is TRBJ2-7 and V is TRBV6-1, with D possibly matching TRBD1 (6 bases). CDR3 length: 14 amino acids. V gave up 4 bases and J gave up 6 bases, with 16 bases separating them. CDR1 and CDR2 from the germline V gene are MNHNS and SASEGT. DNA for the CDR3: TGTGCCAGCAGTGCATTGCTACAGGGCGCCGAGCAGTACTTC. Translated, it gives CASSALLQGAEQYF.

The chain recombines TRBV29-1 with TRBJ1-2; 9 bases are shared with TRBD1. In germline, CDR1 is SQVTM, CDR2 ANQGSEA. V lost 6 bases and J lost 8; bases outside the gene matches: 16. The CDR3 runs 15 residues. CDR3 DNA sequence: TGCAGCGTAGGAAGCCGGGACAGGGTTTATGTGGGCTACACCTTC. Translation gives CSVGSRDRVYVGYTF.

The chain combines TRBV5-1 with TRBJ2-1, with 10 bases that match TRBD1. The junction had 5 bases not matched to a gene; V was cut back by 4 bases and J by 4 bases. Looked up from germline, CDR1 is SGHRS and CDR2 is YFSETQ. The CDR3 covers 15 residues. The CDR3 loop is CASSPGQGDYNEQFF. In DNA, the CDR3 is TGCGCCAGCAGCCCCGGACAGGGGGATTACAATGAGCAGTTCTTC.

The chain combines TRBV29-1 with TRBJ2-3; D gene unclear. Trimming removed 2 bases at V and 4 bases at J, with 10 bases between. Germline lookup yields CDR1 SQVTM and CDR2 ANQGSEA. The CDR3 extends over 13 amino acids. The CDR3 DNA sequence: TGCAGCGTTGAACAGGATGACGCAGATACGCAGTATTTT. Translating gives CSVEQDDADTQYF.

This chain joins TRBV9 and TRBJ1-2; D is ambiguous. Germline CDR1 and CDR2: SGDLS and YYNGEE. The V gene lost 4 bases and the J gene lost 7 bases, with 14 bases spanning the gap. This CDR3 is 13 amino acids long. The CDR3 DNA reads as TGTGCCAGCAGCAAAGTCGAGCAATTTGGCTACACCTTC. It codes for CASSKVEQFGYTF.

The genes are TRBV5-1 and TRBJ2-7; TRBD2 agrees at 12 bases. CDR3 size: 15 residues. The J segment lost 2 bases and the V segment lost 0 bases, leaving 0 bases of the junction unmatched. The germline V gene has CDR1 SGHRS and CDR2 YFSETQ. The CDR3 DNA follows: TGCGCCAGCAGCTTGGCTAGCGGGAGGGCCTACGAGCAGTACTTC. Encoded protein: CASSLASGRAYEQYF. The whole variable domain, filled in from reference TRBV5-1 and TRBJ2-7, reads KAGVTQTPRYLIKTRGQQVTLSCSPISGHRSVSWYQQTPGQGLQFLFEYFSETQRNKGNFPGRFSGRQFSNSRSEMNVSTLELGDSALYLCASSLASGRAYEQYFGPGTRLTVT.